The 17 T cell receptor beta chains presented below share a single source sample, sequenced in a study of CD8 T cells in Susac syndrome. Random hexamers were used to reverse transcribe an amount of roughly 0.45 to 1 ug RNA. One entry per CDR3 protein results from TCRdb running MiXCR on the immunoSEQ multiplex PCR reads. This repertoire shows some 200,000 distinct CDR3 sequences, less than 95% found once; its top ten account for 0.1%. The sample comprised CD4+ T cells from PBMCs. The receptors come from a human donor in good health.

The V call is TRBV29-1, the J call TRBJ1-1; D gene ambiguous. The V end was cut by 3 bases, the J end by 2 bases, with 7 bases between. The CDR3 covers 12 residues. The germline gives CDR1 SQVTM, CDR2 ANQGSEA. The CDR3 region has the DNA TGCAGCGTTGATGCAGGTAACACTGAAGCTTTCTTT. Its translation is CSVDAGNTEAFF.

This clonotype has a single count. This sequence joins TRBV7-3 and TRBJ2-4, with 9 positions matching TRBD1. V was pared by 6 bases and J by 8 bases, with 5 bases of the junction left unmatched. This CDR3 contains 13 residues. The V gene's germline CDR1 is SGHTA and CDR2 FQGTGA. In DNA, the CDR3 is TGTGCCAGCAGTCGGGACAGGGAAGACATTCAGTACTTC. Its protein is CASSRDREDIQYF. The full variable domain, its missing parts supplied by reference TRBV7-3 and TRBJ2-4, is GAGVSQTPSNKVTEKGKYVELRCDPISGHTALYWYRQSLGQGPEFLIYFQGTGAADDSGLPNDRFFAVRPEGSVSTLKIQRTERGDSAVYLCASSRDREDIQYFGAGTRLSVL.

V and J are TRBV30 and TRBJ2-1, with D possibly matching TRBD1 (7 bases). This CDR3 has 13 amino acids. The V gene lost 3 bases and the J gene lost 4 bases, with 10 bases spanning the gap. CDR1 and CDR2 from the germline V gene are GTSNPN and SVGIG (reference sequence). CDR3 region: CAWSAGQYNEQFF. As DNA, the CDR3 is TGTGCCTGGAGCGCGGGACAGTACAATGAGCAGTTCTTC.

The gene calls are TRBV12-3 or TRBV12-4 and TRBJ2-5; possibly TRBD2 for D (5 bases). The length of the CDR3 is 12 residues. Between the trimmed V and J ends, which lost 7 bases and 5 bases, there was a span of 11 bases. CDR3 sequence (DNA): TGTGCCAGCATGCGGGTTCACGAGACCCAGTACTTC. Translating it yields CASMRVHETQYF.

V usage is TRBV4-3 and J usage is TRBJ1-1; 7 nucleotides match TRBD1. V shed 4 bases and J 0 bases; nucleotides not matched to a gene: 5. This CDR3 has 15 amino acids. Germline V gene lookup returns CDR1 LGHNA and CDR2 YSLEER. CDR3 nucleotide sequence: TGCGCCAGCAGCCTCTCGACAGGGATGAACACTGAAGCTTTCTTT. It is translated as CASSLSTGMNTEAFF.

V is TRBV29-1 and J is TRBJ1-4, with D maybe TRBD1 (5 bases). The CDR3 contains 15 residues. V lost 6 bases and J 0 bases, leaving 14 bases between the germline ends. Looked up from germline, CDR1 is SQVTM and CDR2 is ANQGSEA. CDR3 in amino acids: CSVTGPSATNEKLFF. The CDR3 nucleotides read TGCAGCGTGACGGGACCGTCCGCAACTAATGAAAAACTGTTTTTT.

The J gene is TRBJ2-5, the V gene TRBV25-1; 8 positions match TRBD1. Germline loops: CDR1 MGHDK, CDR2 SYGVNS. CDR3 length: 13 amino acids. Germline trimming cut 8 bases from V and 5 bases from J; bases unmatched to any gene: 7. CDR3 in amino acids: CASEGQGGETQYF. Here the CDR3 DNA reads TGTGCCAGCGAAGGACAGGGTGGGGAGACCCAGTACTTC. Variable domain in full (rest from reference TRBV25-1 and TRBJ2-5): EADIYQTPRYLVIGTGKKITLECSQTMGHDKMYWYQQDPGMELHLIHYSYGVNSTEKGDLSSESTVSRIRTEHFPLTLESARPSHTSQYLCASEGQGGETQYFGPGTRLLVL.

V is TRBV29-1 and J is TRBJ2-4; 8 bases agree with TRBD2. V trimming: 2 bases; J trimming: 7 bases; junction bases outside the gene matches: 7. CDR1 is SQVTM and CDR2 is ANQGSEA in the germline V gene. The CDR3 length is 14 residues. As DNA, the CDR3 is TGCAGCGTTGAATTAGCGGGACGGACTAACATTCAGTACTTC. Amino acids: CSVELAGRTNIQYF. Variable domain in full (rest from reference TRBV29-1 and TRBJ2-4): SAVISQKPSRDICQRGTSLTIQCQVDSQVTMMFWYRQQPGQSLTLIATANQGSEATYESGFVIDKFPISRPNLTFSTLTVSNMSPEDSSIYLCSVELAGRTNIQYFGAGTRLSVL.

J is TRBJ2-5 and V is TRBV5-1, with TRBD1 identical over 7 bases. This CDR3 contains 14 residues. The junction had 8 bases not matched to a gene; V was cut back by 4 bases and J by 5 bases. In germline, CDR1 is SGHRS, CDR2 YFSETQ. DNA of the CDR3: TGCGCCAGCAGCGTGGGACAGTCTGGGGAGACCCAGTACTTC. Translated: CASSVGQSGETQYF.

This rearrangement joins TRBV13 to TRBJ2-5; D might be TRBD2 (6 bases). The V end lost 9 bases, the J end lost 6 bases, and 20 bases lay between the germline ends. Germline-derived CDR1 and CDR2 are PRHDT and FYEKMQ (reference sequence). The CDR3 extends over 14 amino acids. The CDR3: CASAAGRIEKTQYF. CDR3 nucleotide sequence: TGTGCCAGTGCGGCAGGGAGGATAGAGAAGACCCAGTACTTC.

J is TRBJ2-5 and V is TRBV29-1; perhaps TRBD2 as D (5 bases). The ends were cut back, 8 bases at V and 5 bases at J, with 15 bases in the middle. The CDR3 is 12 residues long. CDR1 is SQVTM and CDR2 is ANQGSEA in the germline V gene. The CDR3 spells CSYRPPGETQYF. The CDR3, as DNA: TGCAGCTACCGTCCTCCGGGGGAGACCCAGTACTTC.

The chain links TRBV5-4 to TRBJ1-1; TRBD1 might be the D (6 bases). The V end lost 3 bases, the J end lost 0 bases, and 9 bases lay between the germline ends. This CDR3 contains 14 residues. Germline V CDR1 and CDR2: SGHNT, YYREEE (reference sequence). Here the CDR3 reads CASSSGTLNTEAFF. The DNA for the CDR3 is TGTGCCAGCAGCTCCGGGACACTGAACACTGAAGCTTTCTTT.

This chain connects TRBV3-1 to TRBJ2-7, with 9 nucleotides matching TRBD1. This CDR3 is built from 16 residues. Germline-derived CDR1 and CDR2 are LGHDT and YNNKEL (reference sequence). After removal of 4 bases from V and 2 bases from J, the junction contained 9 bases not matched to a gene. For the CDR3, the DNA is TGTGCCAGCAGCCTTTTCGGGACAGGGCTTACCTACGAGCAGTACTTC. Amino acids: CASSLFGTGLTYEQYF.

This CDR3 is CASSLWGGSASNYGYTF. The CDR3 region has the DNA TGTGCCAGCAGCTTGTGGGGGGGTAGTGCTTCTAACTATGGCTACACCTTC. This sequence joins TRBV13 and TRBJ1-2; possible D gene TRBD1, 5 bases. The CDR3 consists of 17 residues. Trimming shortened V by 3 bases and J by 0 bases, and 17 bases separated the two germline ends. Per the germline V gene, CDR1 is PRHDT and CDR2 is FYEKMQ (reference sequence). Full variable domain (outside the CDR3, taken from reference TRBV13 and TRBJ1-2): AAGVIQSPRHLIKEKRETATLKCYPIPRHDTVYWYQQGPGQDPQFLISFYEKMQSDKGSIPDRFSAQQFSDYHSELNMSSLELGDSALYFCASSLWGGSASNYGYTFGSGTRLTVV.

The V gene is TRBV29-1, the J gene TRBJ2-5; weak D call: TRBD1 (6 bases). The germline CDR1 and CDR2 sequences are SQVTM and ANQGSEA. The CDR3 length is 10 residues. Trimming left V 7 bases short and J 3 bases short, with 6 bases between. The CDR3 DNA reads TGCAGCGGACAGGAAGAGACCCAGTACTTC. Residues: CSGQEETQYF. Full variable domain (outside the CDR3, taken from reference TRBV29-1 and TRBJ2-5): SAVISQKPSRDICQRGTSLTIQCQVDSQVTMMFWYRQQPGQSLTLIATANQGSEATYESGFVIDKFPISRPNLTFSTLTVSNMSPEDSSIYLCSGQEETQYFGPGTRLLVL.

The chain combines TRBV29-1 with TRBJ2-7; D gene ambiguous. Per the germline V gene, CDR1 is SQVTM and CDR2 is ANQGSEA. Trimming took off 4 bases at V and 1 base at J, with 11 bases between the two ends. This CDR3 contains 13 residues. The CDR3 sequence is CSVGQANSYEQYF. DNA of the CDR3: TGCAGCGTTGGCCAAGCTAATTCCTACGAGCAGTACTTC.

The chain joins TRBV20-1 to TRBJ2-2; 8 bases agree with TRBD1. CDR1 is DFQATT and CDR2 is SNEGSKA in the germline V gene (reference sequence). This CDR3 has 16 residues. V lost 5 bases and J lost 1; bases outside the gene matches: 9. The CDR3 is CSAPRRGQGNTGELFF. The CDR3 DNA reads TGCAGTGCTCCGCGCCGCGGACAGGGGAACACCGGGGAGCTGTTTTTT.